These T cell receptor beta chains were read from a single sample in a study of monozygotic twins with inflammatory bowel disease. TCRdb re-called the 5' RACE reads and catalogs CDR3 proteins one per entry, DNA excluded. The specimen's table records approximately 330,000 distinct CDR3 sequences. The material sequenced was blood. The receptor set was obtained from a human donor with ulcerative colitis or Crohn's disease, or a healthy co-twin of an affected twin (not recorded which). The CDR3 runs from the conserved cysteine through the conserved F or W.

V gene,J gene,CDR3 protein
TRBV30,TRBJ1-2,CAWSTKSGYTF
TRBV20-1,TRBJ2-1,CSVWSRLSYNEQFF
TRBV4-3,TRBJ1-4,CASSQGVQAGKLFF
TRBV27,TRBJ2-5,CTSSGVETQYF
TRBV5-1,TRBJ2-7,CASSFGQGAVYEQYF
TRBV4-1,TRBJ1-1,CASSATGGGTEAFF
TRBV5-1,TRBJ2-5,CASSTGTGPQETQYF
TRBV3-1,TRBJ1-2,CASSQDLPGGVGGYTF
TRBV29-1,TRBJ2-7,CSAGLAGYEQYF
TRBV5-1,TRBJ2-5,CASSVESGRETQYF
TRBV20-1,TRBJ2-1,CSARDVSGRGNQQFF
TRBV11-2,TRBJ2-7,CASSLVTSSTSSGEQYF
TRBV5-1,TRBJ2-3,CASSFLGGSSTDTQYF
TRBV5-1,TRBJ1-4,CASSLDGNEKLFF
TRBV4-1,TRBJ2-5,CASSHTGLRETQYF
TRBV5-1,TRBJ2-7,CASSGGTVFNEQYF
TRBV20-1,TRBJ2-7,CSARDGQGAEVQYF
TRBV5-1,TRBJ2-1,CASSAMTRNYNEQFF
TRBV4-3,TRBJ2-3,CASSQTGSTDTQYF
TRBV20-1,TRBJ2-1,CSALGGDRYNEQFF
TRBV23-1,TRBJ2-1,CASSQSGGGVYNEQFF
TRBV5-1,TRBJ2-2,CASSPRTGYTGELFF
TRBV5-1,TRBJ1-1,CASAAGFTEAFF
TRBV14,TRBJ2-5,CASSLDRDVGQYF
TRBV4-2,TRBJ2-1,CASSHRTGNNEQFF
TRBV3-1,TRBJ2-7,CASSVTAGGPYEQYF
TRBV7-9,TRBJ2-2,CASSSEGAGELFF
TRBV29-1,TRBJ1-2,CSVADRKYGYTF
TRBV10-3,TRBJ1-1,CAISEGGKAFF
TRBV11-2,TRBJ2-1,CASSFGLPGYNEQFF
TRBV4-1,TRBJ1-5,CASSQDSGQGHQPQHF
TRBV28,TRBJ1-2,CASSRLFTGGSNYGYTF